A selection of T cell receptor beta chains follows, all from one sample in a study of blood T cell repertoires in COVID-19. Here immunoSEQ multiplex PCR was the method, and the copy in TCRdb shows in-frame clones only, minus some. The sample lists 150,000 to 200,000 clones; 80% to 90% were seen once. Sample: peripheral blood. The receptors stem from a human donor with active or convalescent COVID-19. The donor label of this sample is uncertain. CDR3s include the opening cysteine and the closing phenylalanine or tryptophan. The order of the fields is CDR3 DNA, CDR3 protein, J gene, clone size, D gene, V gene. A D gene is named only where the DNA matches it firmly. Clone size appears in some rows only: once, few, many, or a class for an expanded clone.

TGTGCCAGCAGCCAAGAGGGAGTGGGATCCTCCTACGAGCAGTACTTC CASSQEGVGSSYEQYF TRBJ2-7 NA NA TRBV3-1/TRBV3-2
TGTGCCAGCTTAAGGGGGACAGGGGACACTGAAGCTTTCTTT CASLRGTGDTEAFF TRBJ1-1 many TRBD1 TRBV18
TGTGCCAGCAGCCTCCGGGACAGGGGTTACAATGAGCAGTTCTTC CASSLRDRGYNEQFF TRBJ2-1 NA TRBD1 TRBV3-1/TRBV3-2
TGTGCCAGCAGAGCGAGCGGGAGGGTTTCCTACGAGCAGTACTTC CASRASGRVSYEQYF TRBJ2-7 NA TRBD2 TRBV25-1
TGTGCCATCAGTGCAGGTTTGGTTAGCACAGATACGCAGTATTTT CAISAGLVSTDTQYF TRBJ2-3 once NA TRBV10-3
TGTGCCAGCAGCTTCAAGACAGGGACAACTAATGAAAAACTGTTTTTT CASSFKTGTTNEKLFF TRBJ1-4 NA TRBD1 TRBV5-4
TGCAGCGTGGACGCGGACAGGAACCAAGAGACCCAGTACTTC CSVDADRNQETQYF TRBJ2-5 once TRBD1 TRBV29-1
TGCGCCAGCAGGTCCCGGGACAGGGCCTACGAGCAGTACTTC CASRSRDRAYEQYF TRBJ2-7 NA TRBD1 TRBV5-1
TGTGCCAGCACCTTTGGACAGGGCTCCAACTATGGCTACACCTTC CASTFGQGSNYGYTF TRBJ1-2 NA TRBD1 TRBV5-4
TGTGCCAGCAGTCGCCCCCCGGGACTAGCGGGCACAGATACGCAGTATTTT CASSRPPGLAGTDTQYF TRBJ2-3 NA TRBD2 TRBV27
TGTGCCAGCAGCGTAGCTGGGGGGGGCCCATACGAGCAGTACTTC CASSVAGGGPYEQYF TRBJ2-7 NA NA TRBV9
TGTGCCAGCAGCTTAGGACTAGCAGCCAGCACAGATACGCAGTATTTT CASSLGLAASTDTQYF TRBJ2-3 NA TRBD2 TRBV7-9
TGTGCCACCCAGACAGGGGCTAGCACAGATACGCAGTATTTT CATQTGASTDTQYF TRBJ2-3 NA TRBD1 TRBV15
TGTGCCAGCAGCTTGTGGTTCGGGATTACAGATACGCAGTATTTT CASSLWFGITDTQYF TRBJ2-3 NA NA TRBV7-2
TGCGCCAGCAGCTTAGGACAAAGCTCCTACGAGCAGTACTTC CASSLGQSSYEQYF TRBJ2-7 NA NA TRBV5-1
TGCGCCAGCAGCCAGGTCCCGGGACAGACTAATGAAAAACTGTTTTTT CASSQVPGQTNEKLFF TRBJ1-4 NA TRBD1 TRBV4-3
TGTGCCAGCGGGGGGGGGCACCTCTACGAGCAGTACTTC CASGGGHLYEQYF TRBJ2-7 NA NA TRBV2
TGCGCCAGCAGTATACAGGACCCCGCCGGGGAGCTGTTTTTT CASSIQDPAGELFF TRBJ2-2 NA NA TRBV5-1
TGCAGCGTTGCGGGGACTAGCGGGGGAGTTACGCAGTATTTT CSVAGTSGGVTQYF TRBJ2-3 NA TRBD2 TRBV29-1
TGCGCCAGCAGCCTTTCCGGACACCTTGTGGAAGCTTTCTTT CASSLSGHLVEAFF TRBJ1-1 NA NA TRBV4-1
TGTGCCAGCAGTGAACAGAGGGAGCTGTTTTTT CASSEQRELFF TRBJ2-2 NA NA TRBV2
TGTGCCAGTAGTACCCCTGGGGGGGGCCGGGAAAAACTGTTTTTT CASSTPGGGREKLFF TRBJ1-4 NA NA TRBV19
TGTGCCAGCAGCGCGGGGCCTAGCGGGAGGAACACCGGGGAGCTGTTTTTT CASSAGPSGRNTGELFF TRBJ2-2 NA TRBD2 TRBV9
TGTGCCAGCAGCCAAGCTCTGCGGGACAGAGCTAACTATGGCTACACCTTC CASSQALRDRANYGYTF TRBJ1-2 NA TRBD1 TRBV4-2
TGTGCCAGCAGCTTAGGCGCTGGGGCTGGAGAGCAGTACTTC CASSLGAGAGEQYF TRBJ2-7 NA NA TRBV7-9
TGTGCCAGCAGCCCCGGACAGCTCTATGGCTACACCTTC CASSPGQLYGYTF TRBJ1-2 NA NA TRBV11-2
TGTGCCAGCAGCCTGACAGGGACCTTACATCAGCCCCAGCATTTT CASSLTGTLHQPQHF TRBJ1-5 NA TRBD1 TRBV27
TGTGCCACCGGGACTAGCGTGTACAATGAGCAGTTCTTC CATGTSVYNEQFF TRBJ2-1 NA TRBD2 TRBV24-1
TGTGCCAGCGGTGTGCGGGTTGTTAGTGAGCAGTTCTTC CASGVRVVSEQFF TRBJ2-1 NA NA TRBV12-3/TRBV12-4
TGTGCTAGTGGTTTGGGACTAACTGAAGCTTTCTTT CASGLGLTEAFF TRBJ1-1 NA NA TRBV12-5
TGTGCCAGCAGTCAGACTAGCGGGCAAAAGACCCAGTACTTC CASSQTSGQKTQYF TRBJ2-5 NA TRBD2 TRBV6-5
TGTGCCAGCAGCTCGCCCACAGGCTCCCCGGGTGACCAGTACTTC CASSSPTGSPGDQYF TRBJ2-5 NA NA TRBV9
TGTGCCAGCAGTTTCCTAGATACGCAGTATTTT CASSFLDTQYF TRBJ2-3 NA NA TRBV12-3/TRBV12-4
TGTGCCTGCTCCCGGTATGGCTACACCTTC CACSRYGYTF TRBJ1-2 NA NA TRBV30
TGTGCCAGCAGCAGGGACAGGGCGAACACCGGGGAGCTGTTTTTT CASSRDRANTGELFF TRBJ2-2 NA TRBD1 TRBV7-2
TGCAGCACCGCAACTTCACTCAATTACAATGAGCAGTTCTTC CSTATSLNYNEQFF TRBJ2-1 NA NA TRBV29-1
TGTGCCAGCAGCTTAAATTTAGGGGTAGGGGGCTACACCTTC CASSLNLGVGGYTF TRBJ1-2 NA NA TRBV7-9
TGTGCCAGCAGCTCACTGACTAGCGGGCCCCCAGATACGCAGTATTTT CASSSLTSGPPDTQYF TRBJ2-3 NA TRBD2 TRBV7-9
TGTGCCAGCAGCTTTAATGAGGATTCACCCCTCCACTTT CASSFNEDSPLHF TRBJ1-6 NA NA TRBV7-9
TGCGCCAGCAGCTTAGGGGACACCGGGGAGCTGTTTTTT CASSLGDTGELFF TRBJ2-2 NA NA TRBV5-1
TGTGCAGGCTCCAAGGCGGGGGCGCAAGAGACCCAGTACTTC CAGSKAGAQETQYF TRBJ2-5 NA NA TRBV2
TGCGCCAGCAGCGTCCCGACTAGCGGGGGAACCTACGAGCAGTACTTC CASSVPTSGGTYEQYF TRBJ2-7 NA TRBD2 TRBV4-1
TGCAGCGTTGACGTTCGGAGTAGCGGGAGGACGAACACCGGGGAGCTGTTTTTT CSVDVRSSGRTNTGELFF TRBJ2-2 NA TRBD2 TRBV29-1
TGTGCCAGCAGTTTATACGACAGAGGCACAGATACGCAGTATTTT CASSLYDRGTDTQYF TRBJ2-3 NA NA TRBV27
TGTGCCAGCAGTCGGGAGAACACCGGGGAGCTGTTTTTT CASSRENTGELFF TRBJ2-2 NA NA TRBV25-1
TGTGCCACCAGTGATTTGGCGGGGGATATTGACAATGAGCAGTTCTTC CATSDLAGDIDNEQFF TRBJ2-1 NA TRBD2 TRBV24-1